Each of the 26 T cell receptor beta chains below was sequenced from the same sample in a study of regulatory T cells in long-lasting Graves disease. Assembly of TCR beta libraries relied on iRepertoire HTBI primers together with Arm-PCR of CDR3 regions. Via MiXCR, TCRdb re-called the multiplex PCR reads, giving one row per CDR3 protein. The sample consists of about 500,000 distinct CDR3 sequences, 12% of them appearing once. Specified time point: newly diagnosed GD, antithyroid drugs for less than 3 months. RNA isolated from PBMCs was used to make the TCR library. Separately, the same data were catalogued under a study of T cells in Graves' hyperthyroidism and ophthalmopathy.

The sample was peripheral blood mononuclear cells (PBMCs), taken at new diagnosis, from a patient treated with antithyroid drugs. The receptor source for this set is a woman aged 30 to 39 with Graves disease.

The chain employs TRBV4-1 and TRBJ1-2; 7 bases are a match to TRBD1. Germline CDR1 MGHRA, CDR2 YSYEKL. The CDR3 loop spans 14 amino acids. Trimming at V came to 5 bases and at J to 8 bases, leaving 11 bases not matched to a gene. The CDR3 nucleotides read TGCGCCAGCAGCAACATCGGCCGGACAGGCGGCTACACCTTC. It specifies CASSNIGRTGGYTF.

This clonotype came up many times. The CDR3 DNA follows: TGCAGTGGGGACAGGGGGAATTCATACGAGCAGTACTTC. Translating it yields CSGDRGNSYEQYF. V and J are TRBV20-1 and TRBJ2-7, with 11 positions matching TRBD1. This CDR3 is 13 amino acids long. The J segment lost 4 bases and the V segment lost 7 bases, leaving 6 bases of the junction unmatched. CDR1 and CDR2 (germline): DFQATT, SNEGSKA (reference sequence).

This clonotype was seen many times. The rearrangement links TRBV28 to TRBJ1-1; D ambiguous. V lost 2 bases and J lost 6, with 10 bases in between. The CDR3 is 13 residues long. CDR1 and CDR2 from the germline V gene are MDHEN and SYDVKM. CDR3 amino acids: CASSLNTDSEAFF. CDR3 bases: TGTGCCAGCAGTTTAAATACAGACTCTGAAGCTTTCTTT.

The rearrangement uses TRBV20-1 and TRBJ1-1; 7 nucleotides agree with TRBD1. This CDR3 comprises 11 residues. V was clipped by 6 bases and J by 10 bases; unmatched bases: 8. Germline lookup yields CDR1 DFQATT and CDR2 SNEGSKA (reference sequence). CDR3 region: CSALGQRGAFF. CDR3 DNA: TGCAGTGCCTTGGGACAGCGGGGAGCTTTCTTT.

The chain combines TRBV6-5 with TRBJ1-2, with D unresolved. The germline CDR1 and CDR2 sequences are MNHEY and SVGAGI. The CDR3 totals 11 residues. With 2 bases removed from V and 11 bases from J, the gap between germline ends came to 9 bases. In DNA form, the CDR3 reads TGTGCCAGCAGTTACGGGGAAAAGTACACCTTC. Its translation: CASSYGEKYTF.

This clonotype showed up many times. The gene calls are TRBV9 and TRBJ1-2; D remains ambiguous. Per germline, CDR1 SGDLS and CDR2 YYNGEE. This CDR3 is 13 amino acids long. Trimming shortened V by 0 bases and J by 4 bases, and 7 bases separated the two germline ends. CDR3 region: CASSVDDLYGYTF. CDR3 sequence (DNA): TGTGCCAGCAGCGTAGACGACCTCTATGGCTACACCTTC.

This clonotype was observed many times. The chain employs TRBV20-1 and TRBJ2-7; the D is unclear. The germline gives CDR1 DFQATT, CDR2 SNEGSKA (reference sequence). Trimming removed 2 bases from V and 2 bases from J, with 7 bases in between. The CDR3 is 12 amino acids. The DNA for the CDR3 is TGCAGTGCTAGACCGTCAACCTACGAGCAGTACTTC. This encodes CSARPSTYEQYF.

The rearrangement uses TRBV7-9 and TRBJ1-6, with 7 bases aligning to TRBD1. CDR1 is SEHNR, CDR2 FQNEAQ, per germline (reference sequence). This CDR3 spans 15 amino acids. The V and J ends lost 11 bases and 9 bases, in that order; junction bases with no gene match: 16. CDR3 in amino acids: CAGGRGLSYGSPLHF. CDR3 nucleotides: TGTGCCGGGGGAAGGGGGCTGTCCTATGGTTCACCCCTCCACTTT.

This clonotype was observed at least ten times. The chain is built from TRBV7-8 and TRBJ2-1; D is undetermined. Per the germline V gene, CDR1 is SGHVS and CDR2 is FQNEAQ. V lost 0 bases and J 3 bases, leaving 12 bases between the germline ends. The CDR3 has 16 amino acids. The CDR3 DNA reads as TGTGCCAGCAGCTTAGCATTGGAGTTCGACTACAATGAGCAGTTCTTC. Translating gives CASSLALEFDYNEQFF.

The V call is TRBV4-1, the J call TRBJ1-2; the D gene is possibly TRBD1 (5 bases). Between the trimmed V and J ends, which lost 5 bases and 6 bases, there was a span of 19 bases. Germline CDR1 is MGHRA and CDR2 is YSYEKL. This CDR3 region has 15 residues. CDR3 in amino acids: CASSTRGRSGNGYTF. CDR3 bases: TGCGCCAGCAGCACCCGAGGGAGGTCAGGGAATGGCTACACCTTC.

This clonotype occurred a few times. The chain employs TRBV4-3 and TRBJ2-5; 8 bases map to TRBD2. The J segment lost 5 bases and the V segment lost 0 bases, leaving 11 bases of the junction unmatched. This CDR3 region has 17 residues. Per the germline V gene, CDR1 is LGHNA and CDR2 is YSLEER. CDR3 amino acids: CASSQEYATSAGETQYF. CDR3 bases: TGCGCCAGCAGCCAAGAATACGCGACTAGCGCGGGGGAGACCCAGTACTTC.

This clonotype was recorded at least ten times. J is TRBJ1-1 and V is TRBV2; D gene unclear. Trimming stripped 2 bases from V and 7 bases from J, with 14 bases between. Germline V gene data show CDR1 as SNHLY and CDR2 as FYNNEI. CDR3 length: 14 residues. CDR3 region: CASSENRSPVEAFF. Here the CDR3 DNA reads TGTGCCAGCAGTGAAAATCGGAGCCCGGTTGAAGCTTTCTTT.

Regarding this clonotype: One base away lies a much larger clone, so this may be a sequencing read error. The CDR3 nucleotides read TGTGCCAGCAGTTCAAGACTAGTGGCCGCCTTC. Protein product: CASSSRLVAAF. This chain joins TRBV2 and TRBJ2-7; D perhaps matches TRBD2 (6 bases). This CDR3 is built from 11 residues. Germline CDR1 and CDR2: SNHLY and FYNNEI.

This clonotype was observed a few times. The CDR3 protein is CASSTSATGGSTDTQYF. The CDR3 bases are TGTGCCAGTAGTACTAGCGCGACAGGGGGAAGCACAGATACGCAGTATTTT. The chain uses TRBV19 and TRBJ2-3; the match to TRBD1 covers 9 bases. CDR1 and CDR2 (germline): LNHDA, SQIVND (reference sequence). The CDR3 covers 17 residues. With 4 bases clipped from V and 0 bases from J, the junction kept 8 bases outside the gene matches.

This clonotype was recorded many times. This chain connects TRBV28 to TRBJ2-1; D is ambiguous. Germline V CDR1 and CDR2: MDHEN, SYDVKM. This CDR3 has 13 amino acids. V gave up 11 bases and J gave up 4 bases, with 15 bases separating them. The CDR3 sequence is CALTSLNYNEQFF. The CDR3 DNA sequence: TGTGCCCTAACGTCGCTGAATTACAATGAGCAGTTCTTC. Full variable domain (remainder filled in from reference TRBV28 and TRBJ2-1): DVKVTQSSRYLVKRTGEKVFLECVQDMDHENMFWYRQDPGLGLRLIYFSYDVKMKEKGDIPEGYSVSREKKERFSLILESASTNQTSMYLCALTSLNYNEQFFGPGTRLTVL.

This clonotype was observed once. A much larger clone differs by one base, so this may be a read error. CDR3 amino acids: CATGGSAGFFNEQFF. The CDR3 bases are TGTGCCACCGGGGGGTCAGCGGGATTCTTCAATGAGCAGTTCTTC. The chain uses TRBV2 and TRBJ2-1; 7 bases are shared with TRBD2. Germline V gene data show CDR1 as SNHLY and CDR2 as FYNNEI. The CDR3 has 15 amino acids. The junction had 15 bases not matched to a gene; V was cut back by 10 bases and J by 6 bases.

This clonotype was observed a few times. The chain joins TRBV6-5 to TRBJ1-1, with 7 bases fitting TRBD1. This CDR3 is built from 12 residues. Germline V lookup: CDR1 MNHEY, CDR2 SVGAGI. After removal of 4 bases from V and 9 bases from J, the junction contained 5 bases not matched to a gene. The CDR3: CASSLQTGKAFF. Written as DNA, the CDR3 is TGTGCCAGCAGTTTACAGACAGGGAAAGCTTTCTTT.

This clonotype came up many times. The rearrangement joins TRBV2 to TRBJ2-3; D is unresolved. This CDR3 is built from 14 residues. Trimming removed 8 bases from V and 2 bases from J, with 14 bases in between. Looked up from germline, CDR1 is SNHLY and CDR2 is FYNNEI. The CDR3 region has the DNA TGTGCCAGCGCCCCCGGCGGACCCACAGATACGCAGTATTTT. Its protein is CASAPGGPTDTQYF.

The table lists this clonotype with a few counts. The V and J genes are TRBV6-1 and TRBJ2-7; the D gene is possibly TRBD2 (6 bases). Germline CDR1 reads MNHNS; CDR2 reads SASEGT. The ends were cut back, 8 bases at V and 3 bases at J, with 20 bases in the middle. This CDR3 comprises 15 residues. This CDR3 is CASLPAGNPIYEQYF. As DNA, the CDR3 is TGTGCCAGCCTTCCGGCGGGGAATCCTATCTACGAGCAGTACTTC.

Regarding this clonotype: A clone one base away is much larger, so this may be a read error. Here the CDR3 omits its conserved ending phenylalanine or tryptophan, so a read error is the likely source. The chain recombines TRBV6-2 or TRBV6-3 with TRBJ2-1; D is uncertain. Trimming stripped 6 bases from V and 10 bases from J, with 13 bases between. Germline loops: CDR1 MNHEY, CDR2 SVGEGT. The CDR3 covers 12 residues. For the CDR3, the DNA is TGTGCCAGCAGCCTCCCCTTGCGGGAGCAGTTCCTC. It translates to CASSLPLREQFL.

The chain links TRBV5-1 to TRBJ2-2; maybe TRBD1 (6 bases). The CDR3 totals 16 residues. Germline lookup yields CDR1 SGHRS and CDR2 YFSETQ. V lost 4 bases and J lost 0, with 13 bases in between. The CDR3 sequence: CASSIGTIPNTGELFF. The CDR3 nucleotides are TGCGCCAGCAGCATAGGGACAATCCCGAACACCGGGGAGCTGTTTTTT.

This rearrangement joins TRBV13 to TRBJ2-5, with 10 positions matching TRBD1. Looked up from germline, CDR1 is PRHDT and CDR2 is FYEKMQ (reference sequence). This CDR3 is 15 amino acids long. V trimming: 5 bases; J trimming: 5 bases; junction bases outside the gene matches: 8. The CDR3 sequence is CASSADRGLGETQYF. The DNA for the CDR3 is TGTGCCAGCAGCGCAGACAGGGGGCTTGGTGAGACCCAGTACTTC.

The table lists this clonotype with many counts. The gene calls are TRBV29-1 and TRBJ2-3; D possibly corresponds to TRBD2 (5 bases). V was pared by 3 bases and J by 2 bases, with 6 bases between. Germline values: CDR1 SQVTM, CDR2 ANQGSEA. The CDR3 extends over 12 amino acids. DNA of the CDR3: TGCAGCGTTGAGAGGGACACAGATACGCAGTATTTT. It yields the protein CSVERDTDTQYF.

This clonotype was found many times. V is TRBV20-1 and J is TRBJ1-2, with a possible D match to TRBD1 (5 bases). The V gene lost 6 bases and the J gene lost 4 bases, with 21 bases spanning the gap. CDR3 size: 15 residues. The germline V gene encodes CDR1 DFQATT and CDR2 SNEGSKA (reference sequence). The CDR3 sequence is CSAVTLGGAGYGYTF. In DNA, the CDR3 is TGCAGTGCCGTCACTCTTGGAGGGGCGGGCTATGGCTACACCTTC.

At least ten counts were recorded for this clonotype. The V and J genes are TRBV30 and TRBJ1-2, with unresolved D. The V end lost 0 bases, the J end lost 5 bases, and 7 bases lay between the germline ends. The CDR3 is made up of 12 amino acids. Germline V lookup: CDR1 GTSNPN, CDR2 SVGIG (reference sequence). The CDR3 DNA reads TGTGCCTGGAGTGTACGTCGGTATGGCTACACCTTC. Translation: CAWSVRRYGYTF. The full variable domain, with the rest looked up from reference TRBV30 and TRBJ1-2, is SQTIHQWPATLVQPVGSPLSLECTVEGTSNPNLYWYRQAAGRGLQLLFYSVGIGQISSEVPQNLSASRPQDRQFILSSKKLLLSDSGFYLCAWSVRRYGYTFGSGTRLTVV.

This clonotype was detected only a few times. The genes are TRBV11-2 and TRBJ1-5, with TRBD1 identical over 7 bases. V was pared by 4 bases and J by 4 bases, with 7 bases of the junction left unmatched. Germline V gene sequence: CDR1 SGHAT, CDR2 FQNNGV. This CDR3 comprises 15 residues. DNA for the CDR3: TGTGCCAGCAGCTCCTCGACAGGGCTTAATCAGCCCCAGCATTTT. Its translation is CASSSSTGLNQPQHF.